This TCR beta chain was obtained from a study of cytomegalovirus exposure and HLA in healthy donors. Study-wide results and limits: Most of the TCR beta V segments (in an earlier analysis) were productive either about 87% or about 30% of the time.

In germline, CDR1 is SEHNR, CDR2 FQNEAQ (reference sequence). This CDR3 has 16 residues. Unmatched junction bases numbered 7, after V lost 1 base and J lost 4 bases. Amplification used 60 Vbeta primers and 13 Jbeta primers. TCRdb keeps only in-frame clones here, not all; method: immunoSEQ multiplex PCR. The profile shows about 190,000 clones, around 79% of them singletons. A remark on this clone: Its antigen is not identified.

The source of this sequence is a woman between 50 and 59 years old in good health and CMV-seronegative. Input material: PBMCs. The rearrangement uses TRBV7-9 and TRBJ2-1; 7 nucleotides align to TRBD2. DNA for the CDR3: TGTGCCAGCAGCTTAGGGGGACTACCGACTTACAATGAGCAGTTCTTC. Translation: CASSLGGLPTYNEQFF.